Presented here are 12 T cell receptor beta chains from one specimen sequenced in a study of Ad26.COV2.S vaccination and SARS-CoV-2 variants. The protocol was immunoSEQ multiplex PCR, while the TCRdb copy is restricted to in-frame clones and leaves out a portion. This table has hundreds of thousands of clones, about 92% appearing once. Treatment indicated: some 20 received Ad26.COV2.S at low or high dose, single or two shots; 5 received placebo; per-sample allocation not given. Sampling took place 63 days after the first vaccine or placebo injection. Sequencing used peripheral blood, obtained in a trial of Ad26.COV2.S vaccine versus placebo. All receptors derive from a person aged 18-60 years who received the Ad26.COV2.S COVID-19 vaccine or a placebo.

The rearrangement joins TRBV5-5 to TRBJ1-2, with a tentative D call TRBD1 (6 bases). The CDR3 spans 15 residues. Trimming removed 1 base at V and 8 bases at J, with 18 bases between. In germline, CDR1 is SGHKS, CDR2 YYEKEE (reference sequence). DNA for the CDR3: TGTGCCAGCAGCTTGAGCTTTGGGGGGCGGCGGGGCTACACCTTC. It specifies CASSLSFGGRRGYTF.

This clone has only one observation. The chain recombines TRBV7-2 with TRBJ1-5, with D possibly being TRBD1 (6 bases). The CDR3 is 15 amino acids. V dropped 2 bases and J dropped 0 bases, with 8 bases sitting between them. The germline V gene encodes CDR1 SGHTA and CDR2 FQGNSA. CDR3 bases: TGTGCCAGCAGCTTAATGGGGGCTAGCAATCAGCCCCAGCATTTT. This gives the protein CASSLMGASNQPQHF. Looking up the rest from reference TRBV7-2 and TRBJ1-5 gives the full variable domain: GAGVSQSPSNKVTEKGKDVELRCDPISGHTALYWYRQSLGQGLEFLIYFQGNSAPDKSGLPSDRFSAERTGGSVSTLTIQRTQQEDSAVYLCASSLMGASNQPQHFGDGTRLSIL.

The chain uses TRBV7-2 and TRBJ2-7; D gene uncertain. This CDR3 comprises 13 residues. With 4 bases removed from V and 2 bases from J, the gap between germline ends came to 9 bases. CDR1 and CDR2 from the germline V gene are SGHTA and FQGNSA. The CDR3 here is CASSSRFTYEQYF. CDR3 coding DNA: TGTGCCAGCAGCTCGCGGTTTACCTACGAGCAGTACTTC.

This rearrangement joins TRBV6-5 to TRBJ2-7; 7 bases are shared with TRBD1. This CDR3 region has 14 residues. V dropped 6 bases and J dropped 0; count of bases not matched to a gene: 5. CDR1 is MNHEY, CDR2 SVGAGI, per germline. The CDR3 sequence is CASSQQGSSYEQYF. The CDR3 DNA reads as TGTGCCAGCAGCCAACAGGGGAGCTCCTACGAGCAGTACTTC.

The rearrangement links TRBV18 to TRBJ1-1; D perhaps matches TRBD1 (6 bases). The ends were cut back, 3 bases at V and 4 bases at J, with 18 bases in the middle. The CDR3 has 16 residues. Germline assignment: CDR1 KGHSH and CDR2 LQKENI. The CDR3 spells CASSPSRTAGSTEAFF. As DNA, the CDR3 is TGTGCCAGCTCACCTTCCCGGACAGCTGGTAGCACTGAAGCTTTCTTT.

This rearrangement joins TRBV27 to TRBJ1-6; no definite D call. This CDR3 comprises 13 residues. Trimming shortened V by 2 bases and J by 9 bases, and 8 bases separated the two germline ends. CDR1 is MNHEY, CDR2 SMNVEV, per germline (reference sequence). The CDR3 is CASSLTVVSPLHF. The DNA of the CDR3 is TGTGCCAGCAGTTTAACAGTGGTTTCACCCCTCCACTTT.

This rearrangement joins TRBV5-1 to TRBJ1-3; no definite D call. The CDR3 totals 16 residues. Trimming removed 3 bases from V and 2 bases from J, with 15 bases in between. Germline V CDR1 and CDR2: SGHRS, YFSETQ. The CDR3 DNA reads TGCGCCAGCAGCTCACTGGCAGCGATTCCTGGAAACACCATATATTTT. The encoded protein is CASSSLAAIPGNTIYF. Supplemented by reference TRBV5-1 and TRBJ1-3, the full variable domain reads KAGVTQTPRYLIKTRGQQVTLSCSPISGHRSVSWYQQTPGQGLQFLFEYFSETQRNKGNFPGRFSGRQFSNSRSEMNVSTLELGDSALYLCASSSLAAIPGNTIYFGEGSWLTVV.

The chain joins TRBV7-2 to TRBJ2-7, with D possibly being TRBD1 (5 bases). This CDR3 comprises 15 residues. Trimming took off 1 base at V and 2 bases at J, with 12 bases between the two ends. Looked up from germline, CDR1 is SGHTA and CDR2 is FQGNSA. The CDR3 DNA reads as TGTGCCAGCAGCTTAGGATACAGGAGTACCTACGAGCAGTACTTC. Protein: CASSLGYRSTYEQYF.

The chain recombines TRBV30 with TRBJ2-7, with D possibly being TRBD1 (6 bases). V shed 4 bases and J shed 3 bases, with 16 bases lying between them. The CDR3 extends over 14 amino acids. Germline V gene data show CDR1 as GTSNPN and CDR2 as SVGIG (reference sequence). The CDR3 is CAWNENRAYYEQYF. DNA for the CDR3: TGTGCCTGGAATGAGAACAGGGCCTACTACGAGCAGTACTTC.

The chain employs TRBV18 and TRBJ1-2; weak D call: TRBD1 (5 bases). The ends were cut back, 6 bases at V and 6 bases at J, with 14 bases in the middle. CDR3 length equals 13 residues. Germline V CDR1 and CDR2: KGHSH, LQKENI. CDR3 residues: CASSRDGGDGYTF. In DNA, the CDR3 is TGTGCCAGCTCCAGGGATGGGGGAGATGGCTACACCTTC. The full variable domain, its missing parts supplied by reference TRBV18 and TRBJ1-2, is NAGVMQNPRHLVRRRGQEARLRCSPMKGHSHVYWYRQLPEEGLKFMVYLQKENIIDESGMPKERFSAEFPKEGPSILRIQQVVRGDSAAYFCASSRDGGDGYTFGSGTRLTVV.

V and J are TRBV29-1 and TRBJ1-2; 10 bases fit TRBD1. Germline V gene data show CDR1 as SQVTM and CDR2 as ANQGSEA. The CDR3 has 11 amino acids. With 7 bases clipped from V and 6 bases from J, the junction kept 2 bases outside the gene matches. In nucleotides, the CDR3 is TGCAGCGCTGGGACAGGGGATGGCTACACCTTC. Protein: CSAGTGDGYTF.

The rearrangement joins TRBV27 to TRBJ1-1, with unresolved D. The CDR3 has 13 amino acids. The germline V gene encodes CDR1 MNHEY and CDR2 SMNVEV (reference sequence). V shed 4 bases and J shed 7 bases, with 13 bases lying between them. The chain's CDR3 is CASSSPPRSEAFF. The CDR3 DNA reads TGTGCCAGCAGTTCGCCCCCGCGGAGTGAAGCTTTCTTT.